Presented here are 29 T cell receptor beta chains from one specimen sequenced in a study of shared clonotypes between healthy human individuals. Naive CD8 isolation took CD45RO-negative cells positively selected for CCR7 and excluded terminally differentiated effector memory CD45RA+ cells. The assay was immunoSEQ multiplex PCR, and TCRdb's table has in-frame clones only and misses some. The top ten hold 1.2% of the sample, which has about 2 million clones, around 96% seen once. The sequenced sample was naive CD8+ T cells sorted from blood. Receptors originate from a young man in good health.

This clone was seen once. The J gene is TRBJ1-3, the V gene TRBV10-3; D unclear. V lost 3 bases and J 7 bases, leaving 10 bases between the germline ends. In germline, CDR1 is ENHRY, CDR2 SYGVKD. The CDR3 covers 13 residues. CDR3 bases: TGTGCCATCAGTGACCCCCCTTGGAACACCATATATTTT. Its protein product is CAISDPPWNTIYF.

The rearrangement joins TRBV7-9 to TRBJ2-7; no clear D gene. CDR3 length: 16 amino acids. Trimming removed 5 bases at V and 5 bases at J, with 22 bases between. The germline gives CDR1 SEHNR, CDR2 FQNEAQ (reference sequence). The CDR3 DNA sequence: TGTGCCAGCAGCGTAGACGAGCGCTCTACGGCCCACGAGCAGTACTTC. This codes for CASSVDERSTAHEQYF.

The rearrangement links TRBV5-4 to TRBJ2-7, with 10 positions matching TRBD1. The V and J ends lost 3 bases and 3 bases, in that order; junction bases with no gene match: 6. This CDR3 has 15 amino acids. Germline loops: CDR1 SGHNT, CDR2 YYREEE (reference sequence). The CDR3 sequence is CASSSDRGFFYEQYF. The CDR3, as DNA: TGTGCCAGCAGCTCGGACAGGGGGTTTTTCTACGAGCAGTACTTC.

The rearrangement links TRBV7-9 to TRBJ1-3; D ambiguous. From germline, CDR1 is SEHNR and CDR2 FQNEAQ (reference sequence). Trimming removed 0 bases at V and 4 bases at J, with 7 bases between. The CDR3 consists of 14 residues. The CDR3 protein is CASSLAEKGNTIYF. The DNA of the CDR3 is TGTGCCAGCAGCTTAGCAGAGAAGGGAAACACCATATATTTT.

The chain couples TRBV4-1 to TRBJ2-5; 8 bases are a match to TRBD1. This CDR3 is 15 amino acids long. From germline, CDR1 is MGHRA and CDR2 YSYEKL. V lost 3 bases to trimming and J lost 5 bases; unmatched junction nucleotides: 8. DNA of the CDR3: TGCGCCAGCAGCCACGTACAGGGGGGACGGGAGACCCAGTACTTC. Its translation is CASSHVQGGRETQYF.

This chain joins TRBV28 and TRBJ2-7, with a weak D call TRBD2 (6 bases). V shed 2 bases and J shed 2 bases, with 10 bases lying between them. Germline CDR1 reads MDHEN; CDR2 reads SYDVKM. The CDR3 totals 14 residues. Here the CDR3 reads CASSLGGWAYEQYF. The CDR3 bases are TGTGCCAGCAGTTTAGGAGGGTGGGCCTACGAGCAGTACTTC. The full variable domain, rest sourced from reference TRBV28 and TRBJ2-7, is DVKVTQSSRYLVKRTGEKVFLECVQDMDHENMFWYRQDPGLGLRLIYFSYDVKMKEKGDIPEGYSVSREKKERFSLILESASTNQTSMYLCASSLGGWAYEQYFGPGTRLTVT.

The chain is built from TRBV28 and TRBJ1-5, with unresolved D. The CDR3 consists of 15 residues. Germline CDR1 reads MDHEN; CDR2 reads SYDVKM. Deletions cut 3 bases from V and 7 bases from J, with 16 bases between. CDR3 region: CASSFKAAVSQPQHF. DNA of the CDR3: TGTGCCAGCAGTTTTAAGGCAGCCGTGTCGCAGCCCCAGCATTTT.

The chain joins TRBV28 to TRBJ2-7; D gene ambiguous. Per the germline V gene, CDR1 is MDHEN and CDR2 is SYDVKM. This CDR3 region has 13 residues. Trimming left V 2 bases short and J 1 base short, with 6 bases between. The CDR3: CASSLRPSYEQYF. CDR3 nucleotide sequence: TGTGCCAGCAGTTTACGACCTTCCTACGAGCAGTACTTC.

The gene calls are TRBV2 and TRBJ1-4, with TRBD1 identical over 7 bases. The V and J ends lost 4 bases and 5 bases, in that order; junction bases with no gene match: 7. This CDR3 spans 15 amino acids. Germline V gives CDR1 SNHLY, CDR2 FYNNEI. Here the CDR3 reads CASSAGTAGNEKLFF. The DNA of the CDR3 is TGTGCCAGCAGTGCTGGGACAGCCGGGAATGAAAAACTGTTTTTT.

V and J are TRBV12-5 and TRBJ1-1; TRBD1 matches at 9 bases. From germline, CDR1 is LGHNT and CDR2 FRNRAP. This CDR3 region has 17 residues. V dropped 1 base and J dropped 4; count of bases not matched to a gene: 10. DNA of the CDR3: TGTGCTAGTGGTTTGGATTTGACAGGGGGAGGAGGCACTGAAGCTTTCTTT. Amino acids: CASGLDLTGGGGTEAFF.

The V call is TRBV25-1, the J call TRBJ2-1; 8 positions match TRBD1. There are 14 residues in the CDR3. Per germline, CDR1 MGHDK and CDR2 SYGVNS. Unmatched junction bases numbered 6, after V lost 7 bases and J lost 4 bases. DNA of the CDR3: TGTGCCAGCACTACAGGGGGTCTATACAATGAGCAGTTCTTC. Its protein is CASTTGGLYNEQFF.

The chain uses TRBV4-1 and TRBJ1-2; perhaps TRBD1 as D (6 bases). The CDR3 length is 13 residues. V was clipped by 4 bases and J by 8 bases, with 14 bases between them. Germline V gene sequence: CDR1 MGHRA, CDR2 YSYEKL. The CDR3 DNA follows: TGCGCCAGCAGCCTACTAGATGGGGGCGGCTACACCTTC. This codes for CASSLLDGGGYTF.

This chain links TRBV9 with TRBJ2-1, with D tentatively TRBD1 (6 bases). CDR1 SGDLS and CDR2 YYNGEE come from the germline V gene. This CDR3 contains 15 residues. Trimming left V 2 bases short and J 9 bases short, with 18 bases between. The CDR3 here is CASSVALLMGAEQFF. CDR3 nucleotide sequence: TGTGCCAGCAGCGTCGCCCTTTTGATGGGGGCTGAGCAGTTCTTC.

The rearrangement links TRBV10-2 to TRBJ1-6, with D hard to call. Trimming pared 3 bases from V and 6 bases from J, leaving 12 bases between. The germline V gene has CDR1 WSHSY and CDR2 SAAADI. CDR3 length: 15 residues. The CDR3 DNA is TGCGCCAGCAGTGATCAACCCGGATTTAATTCACCCCTCCACTTT. This translates into CASSDQPGFNSPLHF.

The V call is TRBV30, the J call TRBJ2-1; a weak D match, TRBD1 (6 bases). The CDR3 contains 15 residues. V was cut by 4 bases and J by 4 bases, with 17 bases left in between. The germline V gene encodes CDR1 GTSNPN and CDR2 SVGIG (reference sequence). CDR3 nucleotide sequence: TGTGCCTGGACCGCCCCCAGGGGAAGTTACAATGAGCAGTTCTTC. This codes for CAWTAPRGSYNEQFF.

The genes are TRBV19 and TRBJ2-1; a possible D gene is TRBD2 (6 bases). The germline gives CDR1 LNHDA, CDR2 SQIVND (reference sequence). Between the trimmed V and J ends, which lost 6 bases and 0 bases, there was a span of 12 bases. This CDR3 is 15 amino acids long. The CDR3 sequence: CASRGRGSSYNEQFF. CDR3 bases: TGTGCCAGTAGGGGACGGGGGAGCTCCTACAATGAGCAGTTCTTC.

The chain has TRBV30 and TRBJ2-7, with D maybe TRBD2 (6 bases). Trimming took off 2 bases at V and 0 bases at J, with 8 bases between the two ends. This CDR3 is 13 amino acids long. From germline, CDR1 is GTSNPN and CDR2 SVGIG (reference sequence). DNA for the CDR3: TGTGCCTGGAGTCACGGGAGCTCCTACGAGCAGTACTTC. Protein: CAWSHGSSYEQYF.

The chain recombines TRBV9 with TRBJ1-1; D is uncertain. Germline CDR1 SGDLS, CDR2 YYNGEE. V lost 2 bases, J lost 4 bases, and 12 bases lay in between. The CDR3 consists of 14 residues. The CDR3 region is CASSVSGGITEAFF. CDR3 nucleotides: TGTGCCAGCAGCGTCTCAGGCGGTATCACTGAAGCTTTCTTT. Combining the CDR3 with reference TRBV9 and TRBJ1-1 gives the whole variable domain DSGVTQTPKHLITATGQRVTLRCSPRSGDLSVYWYQQSLDQGLQFLIQYYNGEERAKGNILERFSAQQFPDLHSELNLSSLELGDSALYFCASSVSGGITEAFFGQGTRLTVV.

This chain joins TRBV6-5 and TRBJ1-2, with 9 bases fitting TRBD1. CDR1 is MNHEY, CDR2 SVGAGI, per germline. The CDR3 runs to 13 residues. Unmatched junction bases numbered 5, after V lost 6 bases and J lost 6 bases. For the CDR3, the DNA is TGTGCCAGCAGCCCATGGACAGGGGATGGCTACACCTTC. Translation gives CASSPWTGDGYTF.

The chain combines TRBV6-5 with TRBJ1-2; a weak D match, TRBD1 (6 bases). Deletions cut 6 bases from V and 4 bases from J, with 12 bases between. The CDR3 has 13 residues. CDR1 and CDR2 (germline): MNHEY, SVGAGI. In DNA, the CDR3 is TGTGCCAGCAGCATGGACAGAACCTATGGCTACACCTTC. Encoded protein: CASSMDRTYGYTF.

This chain links TRBV30 with TRBJ1-6; 12 bases are a match to TRBD1. CDR1 and CDR2 (germline): GTSNPN, SVGIG (reference sequence). The J segment lost 1 base and the V segment lost 0 bases, leaving 4 bases of the junction unmatched. The CDR3 is 18 amino acids. The CDR3 loop is CAWSVGTGGWSYNSPLHF. In DNA form, the CDR3 reads TGTGCCTGGAGTGTTGGGACAGGGGGCTGGTCCTATAATTCACCCCTCCACTTT.

This clone is a singleton in its sample. The chain recombines TRBV19 with TRBJ2-1, with D uncertain. The V end lost 1 base, the J end lost 8 bases, and 9 bases lay between the germline ends. This CDR3 is 13 amino acids long. Looked up from germline, CDR1 is LNHDA and CDR2 is SQIVND (reference sequence). The CDR3 loop is CASSIVEEYEQFF. The CDR3 DNA reads as TGTGCCAGTAGTATAGTCGAGGAGTATGAGCAGTTCTTC.

The sample holds a few counts of this clone. The rearrangement links TRBV19 to TRBJ1-2, with a tentative D call TRBD1 (6 bases). Trimming pared 5 bases from V and 6 bases from J, leaving 10 bases between. CDR1 LNHDA and CDR2 SQIVND come from the germline V gene (reference sequence). This CDR3 contains 12 residues. Here the CDR3 reads CASSPGTNGYTF. Written as DNA, the CDR3 is TGTGCCAGTAGTCCCGGGACAAATGGCTACACCTTC.

V gene TRBV9 combines with J gene TRBJ2-1; D not certain. The V end was cut by 4 bases, the J end by 6 bases, with 8 bases between. Germline CDR1 SGDLS, CDR2 YYNGEE. The CDR3 covers 12 residues. The CDR3 loop reads CASSSWANEQFF. The CDR3, as DNA: TGTGCCAGCAGCTCCTGGGCCAATGAGCAGTTCTTC.

In the case of this clone: Other DNA sequences from this sample encode an identical CDR3 as well. The chain uses TRBV19 and TRBJ1-1; D not resolved. V was pared by 0 bases and J by 1 base, with 6 bases between. Germline values: CDR1 LNHDA, CDR2 SQIVND (reference sequence). The CDR3 covers 14 residues. For the CDR3, the DNA is TGTGCCAGTAGTATAGACAGCGAGAACACTGAAGCTTTCTTT. Residues: CASSIDSENTEAFF.

This clone was recorded once. In the same sample, other DNA sequences code for this CDR3. The chain is built from TRBV9 and TRBJ2-7, with D tentatively TRBD1 (5 bases). The CDR3 runs to 15 residues. Germline V lookup: CDR1 SGDLS, CDR2 YYNGEE. Trimming shortened V by 0 bases and J by 1 base, and 11 bases separated the two germline ends. This CDR3 reads CASSVAPSGSYEQYF. Written as DNA, the CDR3 is TGTGCCAGCAGCGTAGCTCCTTCAGGGTCCTACGAGCAGTACTTC.

The rearrangement uses TRBV2 and TRBJ2-7; 8 bases map to TRBD2. The V and J ends lost 4 bases and 2 bases, in that order; junction bases with no gene match: 4. The CDR3 has 14 amino acids. Germline values: CDR1 SNHLY, CDR2 FYNNEI. The CDR3 coding sequence is TGTGCCAGCAGTGTAAGAGCGGGAGCCTACGAGCAGTACTTC. Residues: CASSVRAGAYEQYF.

The chain joins TRBV5-1 to TRBJ2-7, with TRBD1 as a possible D gene (5 bases). This CDR3 region has 15 residues. With 0 bases removed from V and 0 bases from J, the gap between germline ends came to 10 bases. Germline CDR1 and CDR2: SGHRS and YFSETQ. In DNA, the CDR3 is TGCGCCAGCAGCTTGGATCCAGGGTCCTCCTACGAGCAGTACTTC. Translating gives CASSLDPGSSYEQYF.

CDR3 bases: TGTGCCAGCAGCTTCCCCGACCATGCTTCGGGCTACACCTTC. Amino acid sequence: CASSFPDHASGYTF. J is TRBJ1-2 and V is TRBV7-9; D gene ambiguous. Germline assignment: CDR1 SEHNR and CDR2 FQNEAQ (reference sequence). V was cut by 3 bases and J by 8 bases, with 16 bases left in between. The CDR3 is made up of 14 amino acids.